This TCR beta chain was recorded in a study of CD8 T cells in Susac syndrome. Reverse transcription of about 0.5 to 1 ug RNA was carried out with random hexamers. TCRdb itself ran the immunoSEQ multiplex PCR reads through MiXCR, one entry per CDR3 protein. The table shows roughly 200,000 distinct CDR3 sequences, with under 95% occurring only once. Specimen: CD4+ T cells from PBMCs. This TCR came from a human donor with Susac syndrome.

CDR3 DNA: TGTGCCAGCAGCCAACTCACACCGAACACTGAAGCTTTCTTT. This gives the protein CASSQLTPNTEAFF. The rearrangement joins TRBV7-6 to TRBJ1-1, with D unresolved. V was pared by 5 bases and J by 1 base, with 11 bases between. The CDR3 is 14 residues long. Looked up from germline, CDR1 is SGHVS and CDR2 is FNYEAQ.